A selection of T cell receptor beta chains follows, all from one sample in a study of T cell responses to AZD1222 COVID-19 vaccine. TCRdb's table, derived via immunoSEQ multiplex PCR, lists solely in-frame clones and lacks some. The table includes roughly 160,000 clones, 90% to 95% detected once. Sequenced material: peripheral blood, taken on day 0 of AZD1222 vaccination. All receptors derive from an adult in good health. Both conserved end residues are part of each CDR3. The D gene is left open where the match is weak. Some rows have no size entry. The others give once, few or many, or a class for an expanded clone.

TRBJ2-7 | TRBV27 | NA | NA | CASSPGTVNYEQYF | TGTGCCAGCAGTCCCGGGACGGTTAACTACGAGCAGTACTTC
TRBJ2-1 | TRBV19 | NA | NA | CASRPSEVNEQFF | TGTGCCAGTAGACCTTCCGAAGTGAATGAGCAGTTCTTC
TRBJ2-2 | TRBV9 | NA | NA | CASSVRGNTGELFF | TGTGCCAGCAGCGTAAGAGGGAACACCGGGGAGCTGTTTTTT
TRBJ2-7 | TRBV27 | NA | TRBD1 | CASSFGGSGGYEQYF | TGTGCCAGCAGTTTTGGGGGCTCAGGGGGCTACGAGCAGTACTTC
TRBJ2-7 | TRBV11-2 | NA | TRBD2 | CASSVTGTRANEQYF | TGTGCCAGCAGCGTTACCGGGACTAGGGCAAACGAGCAGTACTTC
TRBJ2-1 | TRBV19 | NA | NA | CASSPDVEGGRYNEQFF | TGTGCCAGTAGTCCCGATGTGGAGGGGGGGCGGTACAATGAGCAGTTCTTC
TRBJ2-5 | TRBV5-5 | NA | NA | CASSSEQQETQYF | TGTGCCAGCAGTTCGGAGCAACAAGAGACCCAGTACTTC
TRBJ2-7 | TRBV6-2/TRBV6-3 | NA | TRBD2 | CASSLLAGGYIPEQYF | TGTGCCAGCAGTCTGTTAGCGGGAGGCTATATCCCCGAGCAGTACTTC
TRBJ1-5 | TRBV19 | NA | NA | CASSINRGYQPQHF | TGTGCCAGTAGTATCAATAGGGGTTATCAGCCCCAGCATTTT
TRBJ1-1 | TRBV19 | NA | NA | CASIQSTGDPRRSEAFF | TGTGCCAGTATACAATCCACCGGCGACCCGAGGCGGAGTGAAGCTTTCTTT
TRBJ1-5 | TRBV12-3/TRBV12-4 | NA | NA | CASSLGSQPQHF | TGTGCCAGCAGCCTGGGGAGTCAGCCCCAGCATTTT
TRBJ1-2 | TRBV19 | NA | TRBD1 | CASRMPGTATGYTF | TGTGCCAGTAGGATGCCCGGGACAGCCACGGGCTACACCTTC
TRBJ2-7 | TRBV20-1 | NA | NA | CSASEGYGEQYF | TGCAGTGCTAGTGAAGGGTATGGGGAGCAGTACTTC
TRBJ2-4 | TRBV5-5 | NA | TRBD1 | CASSLALGQGQNIQYF | TGTGCCAGCAGCTTGGCCTTAGGACAGGGGCAAAACATTCAGTACTTC
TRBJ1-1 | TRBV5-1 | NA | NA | CASSLVRMNTEAFF | TGCGCCAGCAGCTTGGTTCGGATGAACACTGAAGCTTTCTTT
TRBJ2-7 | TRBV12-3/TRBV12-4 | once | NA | CASSKGHYEQYF | TGTGCCAGCAGCAAAGGACATTACGAGCAGTACTTC
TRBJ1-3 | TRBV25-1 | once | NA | CASSEYKGSPGGNTIYF | TGTGCCAGCAGTGAATATAAAGGGAGTCCGGGGGGAAACACCATATATTTT
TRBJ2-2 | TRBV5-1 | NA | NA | CASSLEGGSNTGELFF | TGCGCCAGCAGCTTGGAAGGGGGATCGAACACCGGGGAGCTGTTTTTT
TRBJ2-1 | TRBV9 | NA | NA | CASSVESYGNEQFF | TGTGCCAGCAGCGTAGAGTCCTATGGAAATGAGCAGTTCTTC
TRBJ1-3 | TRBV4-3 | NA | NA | CASSQGPPRSSGNTIYF | TGCGCCAGCAGCCAAGGCCCCCCCAGGTCCTCTGGAAACACCATATATTTT
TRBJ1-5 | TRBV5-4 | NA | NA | CASSLEDQPQHF | TGTGCCAGCAGCTTGGAAGATCAGCCCCAGCATTTT
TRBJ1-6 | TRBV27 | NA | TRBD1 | CASSFGDRGFNSPLHF | TGTGCCAGCAGTTTCGGGGACAGGGGGTTTAATTCACCCCTCCACTTT
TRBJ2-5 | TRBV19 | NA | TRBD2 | CASKTSGVKEETQYF | TGTGCCAGTAAAACGAGCGGGGTTAAGGAAGAGACCCAGTACTTC
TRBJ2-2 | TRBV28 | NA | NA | CASSFLPGAGGELFF | TGTGCCAGCAGTTTTTTGCCAGGGGCTGGCGGGGAGCTGTTTTTT
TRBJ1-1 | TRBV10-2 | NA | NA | CASRPGVGTEAFF | TGCGCCAGCAGACCAGGGGTGGGGACTGAAGCTTTCTTT
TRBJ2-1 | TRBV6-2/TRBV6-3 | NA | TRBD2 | CASSYPPTSGAYNEQFF | TGTGCCAGCAGTTACCCCCCTACTAGCGGAGCCTACAATGAGCAGTTCTTC
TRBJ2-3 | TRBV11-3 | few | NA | CASSPPGTDTQYF | TGTGCCAGCAGCCCTCCGGGCACAGATACGCAGTATTTT
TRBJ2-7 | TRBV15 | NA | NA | CATSAPGPYEQYF | TGTGCCACCAGCGCTCCAGGCCCCTACGAGCAGTACTTC
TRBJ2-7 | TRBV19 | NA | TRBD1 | CASSIGTGEISYEQYF | TGTGCCAGTAGTATCGGAACAGGGGAGATCTCCTACGAGCAGTACTTC
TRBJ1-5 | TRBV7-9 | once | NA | CASSLPGSNQPQHF | TGTGCCAGCAGCTTGCCAGGGAGCAATCAGCCCCAGCATTTT
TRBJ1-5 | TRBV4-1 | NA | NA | CASSLQAGGYSNQPQHF | TGCGCCAGCAGCCTTCAGGCCGGGGGATATAGCAATCAGCCCCAGCATTTT
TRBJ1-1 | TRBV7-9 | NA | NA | CASRGGTHNTEAFF | TGTGCCAGCAGAGGGGGGACTCACAACACTGAAGCTTTCTTT
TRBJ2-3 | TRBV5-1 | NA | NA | CASSLVRDTQYF | TGCGCCAGCAGCTTGGTTCGGGATACGCAGTATTTT
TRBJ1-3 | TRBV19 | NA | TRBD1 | CASSTTGTGNSGNTIYF | TGTGCCAGTAGTACGACCGGGACAGGAAACTCTGGAAACACCATATATTTT
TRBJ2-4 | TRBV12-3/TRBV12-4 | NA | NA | CASSIGGTVQYF | TGTGCCAGCAGTATCGGAGGTACGGTTCAGTACTTC
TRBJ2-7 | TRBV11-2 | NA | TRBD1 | CASSSSGTGNEQYF | TGTGCCAGCAGCAGTTCTGGGACAGGGAACGAGCAGTACTTC
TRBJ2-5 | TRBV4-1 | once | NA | CASSQARDWKETQYF | TGCGCCAGCAGCCAAGCCCGGGACTGGAAAGAGACCCAGTACTTC
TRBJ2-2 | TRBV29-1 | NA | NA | CSVRKGGNVGELFF | TGCAGCGTTCGAAAAGGAGGAAATGTCGGGGAGCTGTTTTTT
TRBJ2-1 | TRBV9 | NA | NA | CASSVNIRLPTYNEQFF | TGTGCCAGCAGCGTCAATATCAGACTGCCGACCTACAATGAGCAGTTCTTC
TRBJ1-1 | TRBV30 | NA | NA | CAWSVGVFTEAFF | TGTGCCTGGAGTGTAGGAGTTTTCACTGAAGCTTTCTTT
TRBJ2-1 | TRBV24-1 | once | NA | CATSTSRQGGSYNEQFF | TGTGCCACCAGTACTAGTCGCCAAGGAGGAAGCTACAATGAGCAGTTCTTC
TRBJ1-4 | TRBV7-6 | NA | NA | CASSLNPAGSQEKLFF | TGTGCCAGCAGCTTAAACCCGGCCGGGTCGCAGGAAAAACTGTTTTTT
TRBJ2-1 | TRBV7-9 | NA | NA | CASRRGASGNSYNEQFF | TGTGCCAGCAGGAGGGGGGCTAGTGGAAACTCCTACAATGAGCAGTTCTTC
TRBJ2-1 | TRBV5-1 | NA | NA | CASSAPPGTDNNEQFF | TGCGCCAGCAGCGCCCCTCCCGGGACGGATAACAATGAGCAGTTCTTC
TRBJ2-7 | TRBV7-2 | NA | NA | CASRMDGAYEQYF | TGTGCCAGCAGGATGGACGGGGCCTACGAGCAGTACTTC
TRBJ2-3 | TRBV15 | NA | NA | CATSIDLDTQYF | TGTGCCACCAGCATTGACTTGGATACGCAGTATTTT
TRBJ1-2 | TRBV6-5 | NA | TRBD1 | CASSSRGQDYGYTF | TGTGCCAGCAGTAGCCGGGGACAGGACTATGGCTACACCTTC
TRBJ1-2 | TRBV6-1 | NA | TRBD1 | CASSELGTVENYGYTF | TGTGCCAGCAGTGAACTTGGGACAGTGGAGAACTATGGCTACACCTTC
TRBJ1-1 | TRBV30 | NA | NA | CAWRDGGIFTEAFF | TGTGCCTGGAGGGACGGGGGAATCTTTACTGAAGCTTTCTTT
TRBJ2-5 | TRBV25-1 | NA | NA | CASRPSGQLQESQYF | TGTGCCAGCAGGCCCTCCGGACAGCTCCAAGAGTCCCAGTACTTC
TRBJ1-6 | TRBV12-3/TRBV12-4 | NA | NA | CASSSLGNSPLHF | TGTGCCAGCAGTTCCCTAGGGAATTCACCCCTCCACTTT
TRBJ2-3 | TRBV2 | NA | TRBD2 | CASSERAGKRSDTQYF | TGTGCCAGCAGTGAACGAGCGGGGAAGAGGTCAGATACGCAGTATTTT
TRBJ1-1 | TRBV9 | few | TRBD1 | CASSVGTGSEAFF | TGTGCCAGCAGCGTAGGGACAGGCAGTGAAGCTTTCTTT
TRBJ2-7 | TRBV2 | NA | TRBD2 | CASSGPSGTAYEQYF | TGTGCCAGCAGTGGCCCTAGCGGGACCGCCTACGAGCAGTACTTC